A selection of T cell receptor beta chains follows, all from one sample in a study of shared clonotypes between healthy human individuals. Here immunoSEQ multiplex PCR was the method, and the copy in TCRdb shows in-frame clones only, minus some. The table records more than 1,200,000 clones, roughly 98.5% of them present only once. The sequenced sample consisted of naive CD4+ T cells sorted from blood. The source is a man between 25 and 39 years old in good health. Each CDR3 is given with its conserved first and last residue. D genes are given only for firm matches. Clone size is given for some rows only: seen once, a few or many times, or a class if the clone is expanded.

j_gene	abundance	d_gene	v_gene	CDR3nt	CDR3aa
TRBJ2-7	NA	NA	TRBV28	TGTGCCAGCAGCCCTAGGCGGGGGCCCTACGAGCAGTACTTC	CASSPRRGPYEQYF
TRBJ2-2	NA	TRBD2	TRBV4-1	TGCGCCAGCAGCCGAGCGGGGGTAGGCGGGGAGCTGTTTTTT	CASSRAGVGGELFF
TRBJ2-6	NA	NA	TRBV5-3	TGTGCCAGAAGCTCCAGGGGACTTGGGGCCAACGTCCTGACTTTC	CARSSRGLGANVLTF
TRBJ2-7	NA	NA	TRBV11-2	TGTGCCAGCAGCGCCGGACGGTCGATCTACGAGCAGTACTTC	CASSAGRSIYEQYF
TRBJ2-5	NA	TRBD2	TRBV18	TGTGCCAGCTCACTAGGACTAGCGGGAGGAGAGACCCAGTACTTC	CASSLGLAGGETQYF
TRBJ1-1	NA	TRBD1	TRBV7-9	TGTGCCAGCAGCGTCCACAGGGGGCTCCCCTCCATGAACACTGAAGCTTTCTTT	CASSVHRGLPSMNTEAFF
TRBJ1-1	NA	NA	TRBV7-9	TGTGCCAGCAGCTCCACAGAAGGAACTGAAGCTTTCTTT	CASSSTEGTEAFF
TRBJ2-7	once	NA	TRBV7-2	TGTGCCAGCAGCTCCCGGGACACAAAAAACTACGAGCAGTACTTC	CASSSRDTKNYEQYF
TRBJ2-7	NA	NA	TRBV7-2	TGTGCCAGCAGCTTAGCGGGGGTTGGATCCTACGAGCAGTACTTC	CASSLAGVGSYEQYF
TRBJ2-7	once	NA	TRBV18	TGTGCCAGCTCACCACGAAGGACCTACGAGCAGTACTTC	CASSPRRTYEQYF
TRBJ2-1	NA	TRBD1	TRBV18	TGTGCCAGCTCACCTGACAGGGGGCGCGTAGGTGAGCAGTTCTTC	CASSPDRGRVGEQFF
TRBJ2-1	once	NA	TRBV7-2	TGTGCCAGCAGCTTATCGCGCGGAGGCAATGAGCAGTTCTTC	CASSLSRGGNEQFF
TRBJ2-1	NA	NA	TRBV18	TGTGCCAGCTCCCACGGGGGGCAGTACAATGAGCAGTTCTTC	CASSHGGQYNEQFF
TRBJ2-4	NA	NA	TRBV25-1	TGTGCCAGCAGTGCGGACAACAAAAACATTCAGTACTTC	CASSADNKNIQYF
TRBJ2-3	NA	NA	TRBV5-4	TGTGCCAGCAGCCAACAGGGTTGGGAGAGAGATACGCAGTATTTT	CASSQQGWERDTQYF
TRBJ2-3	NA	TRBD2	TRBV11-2	TGTGCCAGCAGCTTAGTTCTAGCGGGAGGGCCGAAAGATACGCAGTATTTT	CASSLVLAGGPKDTQYF
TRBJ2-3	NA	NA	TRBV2	TGTGCCAGTAACCCCCGTATTGGAACAGATACGCAGTATTTT	CASNPRIGTDTQYF
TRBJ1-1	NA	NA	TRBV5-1	TGCGCCAGCAGCCGGACGACGGACGGGAACACTGAAGCTTTCTTT	CASSRTTDGNTEAFF
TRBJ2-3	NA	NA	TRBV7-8	TGTGCCAGCAGCTCAGTAGCTGGCGGGGCCCTCCGAACAGATACGCAGTATTTT	CASSSVAGGALRTDTQYF
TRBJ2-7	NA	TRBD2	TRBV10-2	TGCGCCAGCAGCCCACTAGCGGTCTTGCACGAGCAGTACTTC	CASSPLAVLHEQYF
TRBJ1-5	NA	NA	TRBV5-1	TGCGCCAGCAGCTTGTTGGGGGATCAGCCCCAGCATTTT	CASSLLGDQPQHF
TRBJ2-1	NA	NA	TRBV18	TGTGCCAGCTCACACGGGACCCTGGCCTACAATGAGCAGTTCTTC	CASSHGTLAYNEQFF
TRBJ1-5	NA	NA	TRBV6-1	TGTGCCAGCACCGAGCGAGCAAATCAGCCCCAGCATTTT	CASTERANQPQHF
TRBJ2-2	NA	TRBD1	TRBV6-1	TGTGCCAGCAGTCCCGGGACAGGGGGGACCGGGGAGCTGTTTTTT	CASSPGTGGTGELFF
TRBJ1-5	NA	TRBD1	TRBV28	TGTGCCAGCAGTGACCGGGACAGGGTTCTGGCGCCCCAGCATTTT	CASSDRDRVLAPQHF
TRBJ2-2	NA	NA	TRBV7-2	TGTGCCAGCAGCCTCTGGGGTGCGTCCGGGGAGCTGTTTTTT	CASSLWGASGELFF
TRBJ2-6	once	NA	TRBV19	TGTGCCAGTACCGCCCACTCTGGGGCCAACGTCCTGACTTTC	CASTAHSGANVLTF
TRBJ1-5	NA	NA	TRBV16	TGTGCCAGCAGCCAATCGGGGTTAATGCCTAATCAGCCCCAGCATTTT	CASSQSGLMPNQPQHF
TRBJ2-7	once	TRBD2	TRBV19	TGTGCCACGGCGGTCTCAGCGGGAGCCGGTTTTGAGCAGTACTTC	CATAVSAGAGFEQYF
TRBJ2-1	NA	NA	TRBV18	TGTGCCAGCTCACCACTAGGCCGATACAATGAGCAGTTCTTC	CASSPLGRYNEQFF
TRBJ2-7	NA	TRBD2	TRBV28	TGTGCCAGCACCTTGACTAGCGGGAGTTTGTACGAGCAGTACTTC	CASTLTSGSLYEQYF
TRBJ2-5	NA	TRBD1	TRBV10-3	TGTGCCATCAGCGGATCAAACGCGGGGGACAGGGGCTTTTCTTTAGAGACCCAGTACTTC	CAISGSNAGDRGFSLETQYF
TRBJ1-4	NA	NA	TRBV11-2	TGTGCCAGCAGCTTATTCGGGGGGGAATATGAAAAACTGTTTTTT	CASSLFGGEYEKLFF